The 8 T cell receptor beta chains below come from one sample, sequenced in a study of T cell repertoires in cytomegalovirus infection. TCRdb itself ran the reads through MiXCR, one entry per CDR3 protein. The profile shows almost 300,000 distinct CDR3 sequences, around 10% of them singletons. The material sequenced was PBMCs. These TCRs come from a human donor in good health (CMV status not recorded). Some clones in this sample may be carry-over from other donors' samples.

The chain recombines TRBV20-1 with TRBJ2-3; no clear D gene. Trimming shortened V by 1 base and J by 2 bases, and 7 bases separated the two germline ends. Looked up from germline, CDR1 is DFQATT and CDR2 is SNEGSKA (reference sequence). There are 13 residues in the CDR3. The CDR3 here is CSARVTTTDTQYF. As DNA, the CDR3 is TGCAGTGCTAGAGTAACTACCACAGATACGCAGTATTTT.

The gene calls are TRBV20-1 and TRBJ1-4, with a possible D match to TRBD1 (6 bases). Germline V gene lookup returns CDR1 DFQATT and CDR2 SNEGSKA (reference sequence). CDR3 length: 14 amino acids. V lost 3 bases, J lost 6 bases, and 14 bases lay in between. CDR3 amino acids: CSASGGPLDEKLFF. The CDR3 region has the DNA TGCAGTGCTAGCGGGGGGCCGCTAGATGAAAAACTGTTTTTT.

The chain uses TRBV29-1 and TRBJ1-2; D unclear. There are 13 residues in the CDR3. Trimming took 6 bases from V and 4 from J, leaving 15 bases between them. Per germline, CDR1 SQVTM and CDR2 ANQGSEA. The CDR3 DNA follows: TGCAGCGTCGTTGTCGATCGGAGCTATGGCTACACCTTC. The encoded protein is CSVVVDRSYGYTF.

This clonotype was counted ten times or more. The chain has TRBV6-2 or TRBV6-3 and TRBJ1-6; 7 bases map to TRBD1. V dropped 9 bases and J dropped 7; count of bases not matched to a gene: 6. The CDR3 covers 13 residues. Germline values: CDR1 MNHEY, CDR2 SVGEGT. The chain's CDR3 is CASQGTENSPLHF. The DNA for the CDR3 is TGTGCCAGTCAAGGGACAGAGAATTCACCCCTCCACTTT.

This clonotype was counted many times. The genes are TRBV28 and TRBJ2-2, with D possibly called TRBD1 or TRBD2 (5 bases each). The CDR3 loop spans 14 amino acids. Trimming removed 7 bases at V and 3 bases at J, with 12 bases between. Germline assignment: CDR1 MDHEN and CDR2 SYDVKM. CDR3: CASIQGAYTGELFF. The CDR3 nucleotides are TGTGCCAGCATCCAGGGAGCTTACACCGGGGAGCTGTTTTTT.

The chain is built from TRBV13 and TRBJ1-1; D is uncertain. The CDR3 covers 15 residues. Germline values: CDR1 PRHDT, CDR2 FYEKMQ (reference sequence). Trimming cost V 7 bases and J 0 bases, with 15 bases left between them. The CDR3 protein is CASTPLKYMNTEAFF. CDR3 in DNA: TGTGCCAGCACCCCCCTCAAGTACATGAACACTGAAGCTTTCTTT. The variable domain in full, with the rest retrieved from reference TRBV13 and TRBJ1-1, is AAGVIQSPRHLIKEKRETATLKCYPIPRHDTVYWYQQGPGQDPQFLISFYEKMQSDKGSIPDRFSAQQFSDYHSELNMSSLELGDSALYFCASTPLKYMNTEAFFGQGTRLTVV.

This clonotype was detected many times. The chain employs TRBV19 and TRBJ2-1, with 7 bases identical to TRBD2. Germline V gives CDR1 LNHDA, CDR2 SQIVND (reference sequence). This CDR3 comprises 16 residues. Unmatched junction bases numbered 8, after V lost 3 bases and J lost 3 bases. CDR3 DNA: TGTGCCAGTAGTATCCTCGGGGCGGGGGACTACAATGAGCAGTTCTTC. Amino acid sequence: CASSILGAGDYNEQFF.

The gene calls are TRBV6-6 and TRBJ1-1; 8 bases map to TRBD1. After removal of 5 bases from V and 5 bases from J, the junction contained 10 bases not matched to a gene. The germline CDR1 and CDR2 sequences are MNHNY and SVGAGI (reference sequence). The CDR3 contains 15 residues. The CDR3 bases are TGTGCCAGCAGTGCAGGGGGCGCAGGGAGGACTGAAGCTTTCTTT. It encodes CASSAGGAGRTEAFF.